The present TCR beta chain was sequenced within a study of radiotherapy plus CTLA-4 blockade in lung cancer. Study overall: Objective responses were recorded in about 17% of patients, with disease control recorded in 25% to 40%.

The CDR3 loop spans 16 amino acids. Trimming removed 3 bases from V and 8 bases from J, with 19 bases in between. The germline gives CDR1 KGHSH, CDR2 LQKENI. Broader study findings: Blood saw expansion of tumor-derived TCR clones after radiotherapy plus ipilimumab.

To note about this clone: Antigen specificity is unknown.

The repertoire was sequenced with immunoSEQ multiplex PCR; TCRdb's copy has only in-frame clones and lacks some. The sample shows about 51,000 clones, approximately 80% of them seen only once. V usage is TRBV18 and J usage is TRBJ1-4; TRBD1 is a possible D gene (6 bases). The source of this sequence is a human donor with non-small cell lung cancer whose response to radiotherapy plus ipilimumab could not be evaluated. The source material was peripheral blood, sampled from a patient treated with radiotherapy plus ipilimumab. CDR3 in DNA: TGTGCCAGCTCACCGGGGCGGACAGACGGTCGGGAAAAACTGTTTTTT. It codes for CASSPGRTDGREKLFF.